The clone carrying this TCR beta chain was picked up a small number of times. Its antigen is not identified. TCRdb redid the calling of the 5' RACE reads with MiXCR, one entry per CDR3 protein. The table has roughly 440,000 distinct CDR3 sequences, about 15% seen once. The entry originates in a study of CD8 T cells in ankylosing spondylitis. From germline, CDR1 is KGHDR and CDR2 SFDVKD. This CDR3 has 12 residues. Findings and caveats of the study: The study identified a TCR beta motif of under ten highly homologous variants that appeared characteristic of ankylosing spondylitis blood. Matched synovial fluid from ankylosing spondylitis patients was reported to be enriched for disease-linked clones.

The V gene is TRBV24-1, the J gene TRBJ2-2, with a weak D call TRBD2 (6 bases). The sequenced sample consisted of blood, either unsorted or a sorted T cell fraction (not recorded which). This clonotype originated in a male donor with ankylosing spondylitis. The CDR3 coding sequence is TGTGCGGCGGGACCTAACACCGGGGAGCTGTTTTTT. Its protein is CAAGPNTGELFF.